The 11 T cell receptor beta chains given below trace back to one sample, sequenced in a study of cytomegalovirus exposure and HLA in healthy donors. The PCR used 60 Vbeta and 13 Jbeta primers. Here immunoSEQ multiplex PCR was the method, and the copy in TCRdb shows in-frame clones only, minus some. The profile covers about 150,000 clones, with 65% to 75% appearing a single time and roughly 2.8% taken by the ten largest. The sequencing sample was made of PBMCs. Source of these receptors: a man between 18 and 29 years old in good health and CMV-seronegative.

V usage is TRBV7-9 and J usage is TRBJ1-1, with D perhaps matching TRBD1 (5 bases). The ends were cut back, 4 bases at V and 5 bases at J, with 11 bases in the middle. The CDR3 is made up of 13 amino acids. The V gene's germline CDR1 is SEHNR and CDR2 FQNEAQ (reference sequence). In nucleotides, the CDR3 is TGTGCCAGCAGCTCCCTCAGGGCGACTGAAGCTTTCTTT. As protein: CASSSLRATEAFF.

The rearrangement joins TRBV6-1 to TRBJ2-1, with a weak D call TRBD2 (5 bases). Trimming removed 2 bases at V and 4 bases at J, with 6 bases between. The CDR3 spans 13 residues. Per the germline V gene, CDR1 is MNHNS and CDR2 is SASEGT. The CDR3 sequence: CASSERGYNEQFF. DNA for the CDR3: TGTGCCAGCAGTGAAAGAGGGTACAATGAGCAGTTCTTC.

This chain joins TRBV14 and TRBJ2-5; D ambiguous. V was clipped by 4 bases and J by 2 bases, with 2 bases between them. Germline V gene sequence: CDR1 SGHDN, CDR2 FVKESK. CDR3 length equals 11 residues. DNA for the CDR3: TGTGCCAGCAGCCCGCAAGAGACCCAGTACTTC. Protein sequence: CASSPQETQYF.

The CDR3 DNA reads as TGTGCCAGCAGTCCACCCGCAGGGGGTCCCGGCGAGCAGTACTTC. Translating it yields CASSPPAGGPGEQYF. The chain recombines TRBV6-6 with TRBJ2-7; 7 nucleotides align to TRBD1. This CDR3 spans 15 amino acids. The germline V gene has CDR1 MNHNY and CDR2 SVGAGI (reference sequence). Trimming took 5 bases from V and 6 from J; bases not matched to a gene: 13.

As for this clone: A junction end diverges from the germline sequence, so it may reflect a read error. J is TRBJ2-4 and V is TRBV6-1, with a weak D call TRBD2 (7 bases). The CDR3 spans 14 residues. Germline V gene lookup returns CDR1 MNHNS and CDR2 SASEGT. CDR3 DNA sequence: TGTGCCAGCAGTGAAGCGGGAGGGGGAAACAGTCAGTACTTC. It specifies CASSEAGGGNSQYF.

This clone came up a few times. The chain is built from TRBV10-2 and TRBJ2-4, with TRBD1 matching 7 bases. Per the germline V gene, CDR1 is WSHSY and CDR2 is SAAADI. CDR3 length: 18 residues. J gave up 8 bases and V 3 bases, and 19 bases lay outside the gene matches. The CDR3 here is CASSDLQGRYPNWDIQYF. The DNA for the CDR3 is TGCGCCAGCAGTGACTTACAGGGGCGATACCCAAATTGGGACATTCAGTACTTC.

V is TRBV9 and J is TRBJ2-7; 10 bases are a match to TRBD1. Germline CDR1 SGDLS, CDR2 YYNGEE. Losses at the gene ends were 0 bases for V and 3 bases for J; bases not matched to a gene: 6. The length of the CDR3 is 16 residues. In DNA form, the CDR3 reads TGTGCCAGCAGCGTAGGAGGGACAGGGGAAGGCTACGAGCAGTACTTC. It encodes CASSVGGTGEGYEQYF. Filled out from reference TRBV9 and TRBJ2-7, the complete variable domain reads DSGVTQTPKHLITATGQRVTLRCSPRSGDLSVYWYQQSLDQGLQFLIQYYNGEERAKGNILERFSAQQFPDLHSELNLSSLELGDSALYFCASSVGGTGEGYEQYFGPGTRLTVT.

The chain employs TRBV7-9 and TRBJ2-3; 11 bases match TRBD2. Germline assignment: CDR1 SEHNR and CDR2 FQNEAQ (reference sequence). The J segment lost 2 bases and the V segment lost 4 bases, leaving 5 bases of the junction unmatched. The CDR3 loop spans 16 amino acids. DNA of the CDR3: TGTGCCAGCAGCTCACCTAGCGGGGGGATCACAGATACGCAGTATTTT. Translated, it gives CASSSPSGGITDTQYF.

The chain recombines TRBV5-1 with TRBJ2-5; D call uncertain. CDR1 SGHRS and CDR2 YFSETQ come from the germline V gene. V was pared by 6 bases and J by 4 bases, with 10 bases between. The CDR3 length is 12 residues. The CDR3 DNA sequence: TGCGCCAGCACGGGTCCCTCAGAGACCCAGTACTTC. Its protein is CASTGPSETQYF.

The chain links TRBV13 to TRBJ1-3; TRBD1 agrees at 8 bases. Germline values: CDR1 PRHDT, CDR2 FYEKMQ (reference sequence). J gave up 1 base and V 4 bases, and 9 bases lay outside the gene matches. The CDR3 contains 17 residues. For the CDR3, the DNA is TGTGCCAGCAGCTCCTGGACAGGGCTGGAGTCTGGAAACACCATATATTTT. This gives the protein CASSSWTGLESGNTIYF. Looking up the rest from reference TRBV13 and TRBJ1-3 gives the full variable domain: AAGVIQSPRHLIKEKRETATLKCYPIPRHDTVYWYQQGPGQDPQFLISFYEKMQSDKGSIPDRFSAQQFSDYHSELNMSSLELGDSALYFCASSSWTGLESGNTIYFGEGSWLTVV.

The chain couples TRBV9 to TRBJ2-3; 8 bases line up with TRBD1. Germline V gene sequence: CDR1 SGDLS, CDR2 YYNGEE. This CDR3 has 15 amino acids. Trimming removed 4 bases from V and 2 bases from J; junction bases left unmatched: 6. The CDR3 reads CASSIGQGATDTQYF. In DNA, the CDR3 is TGTGCCAGCAGCATTGGACAGGGCGCCACAGATACGCAGTATTTT.